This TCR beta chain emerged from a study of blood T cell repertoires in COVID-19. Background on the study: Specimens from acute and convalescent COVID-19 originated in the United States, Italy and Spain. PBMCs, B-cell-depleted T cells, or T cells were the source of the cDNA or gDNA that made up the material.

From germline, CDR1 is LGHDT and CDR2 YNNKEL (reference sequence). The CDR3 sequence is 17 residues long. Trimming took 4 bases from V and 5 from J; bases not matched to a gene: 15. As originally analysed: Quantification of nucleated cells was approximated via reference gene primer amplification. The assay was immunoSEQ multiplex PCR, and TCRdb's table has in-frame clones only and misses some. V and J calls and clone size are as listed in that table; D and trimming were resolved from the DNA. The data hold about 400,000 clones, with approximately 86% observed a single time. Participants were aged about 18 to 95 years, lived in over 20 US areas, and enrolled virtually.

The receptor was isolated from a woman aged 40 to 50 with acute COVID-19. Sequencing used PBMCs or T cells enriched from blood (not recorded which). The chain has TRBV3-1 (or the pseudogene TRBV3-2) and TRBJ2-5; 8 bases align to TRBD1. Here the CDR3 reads CASSRDRRVSIGETQYF. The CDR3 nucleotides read TGTGCCAGCAGCCGGGACAGGAGGGTATCCATTGGCGAGACCCAGTACTTC.